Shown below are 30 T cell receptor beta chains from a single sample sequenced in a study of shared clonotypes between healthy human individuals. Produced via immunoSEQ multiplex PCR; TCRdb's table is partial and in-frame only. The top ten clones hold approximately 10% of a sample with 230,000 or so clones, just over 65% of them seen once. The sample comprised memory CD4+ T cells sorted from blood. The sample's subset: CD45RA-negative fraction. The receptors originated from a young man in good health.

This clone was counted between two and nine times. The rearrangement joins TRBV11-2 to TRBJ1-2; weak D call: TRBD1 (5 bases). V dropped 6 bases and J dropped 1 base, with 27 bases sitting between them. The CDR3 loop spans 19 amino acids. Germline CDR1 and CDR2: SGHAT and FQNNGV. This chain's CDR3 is CASRPGRGFRAGINYGYTF. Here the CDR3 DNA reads TGTGCCAGCAGACCAGGCCGGGGGTTCCGTGCCGGGATTAACTATGGCTACACCTTC.

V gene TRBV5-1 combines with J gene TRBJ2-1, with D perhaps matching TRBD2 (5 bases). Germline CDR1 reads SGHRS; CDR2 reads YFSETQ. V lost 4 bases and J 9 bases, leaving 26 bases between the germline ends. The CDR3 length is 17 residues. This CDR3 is CASSTGGRAADPGEQFF. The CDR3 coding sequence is TGCGCCAGCAGCACCGGCGGGCGGGCAGCGGATCCGGGTGAGCAGTTCTTC.

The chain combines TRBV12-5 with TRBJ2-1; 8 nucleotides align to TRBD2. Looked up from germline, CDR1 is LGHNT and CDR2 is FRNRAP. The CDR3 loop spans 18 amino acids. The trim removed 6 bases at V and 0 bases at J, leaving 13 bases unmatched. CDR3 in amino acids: CASGTGLGQMSSYNEQFF. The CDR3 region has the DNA TGTGCTAGTGGCACGGGACTAGGCCAGATGAGCTCCTACAATGAGCAGTTCTTC.

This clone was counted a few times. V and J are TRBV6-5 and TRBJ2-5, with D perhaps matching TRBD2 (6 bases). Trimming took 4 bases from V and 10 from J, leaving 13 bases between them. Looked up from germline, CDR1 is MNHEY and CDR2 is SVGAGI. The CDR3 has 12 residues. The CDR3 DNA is TGTGCCAGCAGTTCGCCCATGGGGGGCCAGTACTTC. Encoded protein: CASSSPMGGQYF.

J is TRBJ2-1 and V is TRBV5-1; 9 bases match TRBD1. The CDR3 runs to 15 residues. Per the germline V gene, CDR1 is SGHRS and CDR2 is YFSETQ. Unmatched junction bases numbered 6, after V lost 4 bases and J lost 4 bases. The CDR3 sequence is CASSQRTGVYNEQFF. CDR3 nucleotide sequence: TGCGCCAGCAGCCAAAGGACAGGGGTTTACAATGAGCAGTTCTTC.

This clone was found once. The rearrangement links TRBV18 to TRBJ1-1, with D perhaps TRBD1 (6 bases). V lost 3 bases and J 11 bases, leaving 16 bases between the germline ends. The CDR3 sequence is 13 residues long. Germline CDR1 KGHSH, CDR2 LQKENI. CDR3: CASSPGTNTRAFF. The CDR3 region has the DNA TGTGCCAGCTCACCGGGGACAAATACTAGGGCTTTCTTT.

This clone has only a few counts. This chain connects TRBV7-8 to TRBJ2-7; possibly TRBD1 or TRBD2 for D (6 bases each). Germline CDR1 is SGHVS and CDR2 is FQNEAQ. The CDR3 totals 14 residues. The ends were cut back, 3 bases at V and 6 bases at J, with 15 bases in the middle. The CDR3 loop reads CASSLGGAGAEQYF. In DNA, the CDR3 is TGTGCCAGCAGCTTGGGAGGAGCAGGGGCCGAGCAGTACTTC.

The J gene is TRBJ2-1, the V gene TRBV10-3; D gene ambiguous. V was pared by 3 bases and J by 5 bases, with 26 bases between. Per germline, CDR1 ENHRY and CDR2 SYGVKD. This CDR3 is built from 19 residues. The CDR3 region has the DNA TGTGCCATCAGTGACTTTCGAATAGGCCCAGGACGCTACCACAATGAGCAGTTCTTC. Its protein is CAISDFRIGPGRYHNEQFF.

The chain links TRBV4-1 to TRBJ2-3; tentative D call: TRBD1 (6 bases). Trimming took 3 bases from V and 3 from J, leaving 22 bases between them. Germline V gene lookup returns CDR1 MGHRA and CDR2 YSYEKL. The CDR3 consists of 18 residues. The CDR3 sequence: CASSHYWVQGVGTDTQYF. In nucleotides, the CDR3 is TGCGCCAGCAGCCACTATTGGGTACAGGGAGTGGGTACAGATACGCAGTATTTT.

The CDR3 here is CASSSRGGSGTDTQYF. Here the CDR3 DNA reads TGTGCCAGCAGTTCCAGGGGAGGGTCGGGCACAGATACGCAGTATTTT. This chain connects TRBV28 to TRBJ2-3; TRBD2 is a possible D gene (7 bases). The CDR3 is 16 amino acids. CDR1 and CDR2 (germline): MDHEN, SYDVKM. Trimming stripped 4 bases from V and 1 base from J, with 15 bases between.

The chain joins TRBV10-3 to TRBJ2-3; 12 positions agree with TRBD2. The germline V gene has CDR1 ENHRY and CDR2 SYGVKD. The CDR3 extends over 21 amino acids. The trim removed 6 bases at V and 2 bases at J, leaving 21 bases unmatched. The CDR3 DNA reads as TGTGCCATCAGCGCCTCGCCACTAGCGGGAGGCCAAGCTATAAACACAGATACGCAGTATTTT. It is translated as CAISASPLAGGQAINTDTQYF.

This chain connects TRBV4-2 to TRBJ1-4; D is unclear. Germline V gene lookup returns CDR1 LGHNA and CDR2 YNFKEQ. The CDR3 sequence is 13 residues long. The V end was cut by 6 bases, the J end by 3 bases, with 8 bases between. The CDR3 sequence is CASSSMANEKLFF. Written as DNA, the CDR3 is TGTGCCAGCAGTTCGATGGCTAATGAAAAACTGTTTTTT.

CDR3 protein: CASSLDAWGETQYF. CDR3 nucleotides: TGTGCCAGCAGCTTAGATGCGTGGGGGGAGACCCAGTACTTC. V usage is TRBV11-2 and J usage is TRBJ2-5; D is perhaps TRBD1 or TRBD2 (5 bases each). This CDR3 comprises 14 residues. Germline-derived CDR1 and CDR2 are SGHAT and FQNNGV. Trimming took 0 bases from V and 5 from J, leaving 10 bases between them.

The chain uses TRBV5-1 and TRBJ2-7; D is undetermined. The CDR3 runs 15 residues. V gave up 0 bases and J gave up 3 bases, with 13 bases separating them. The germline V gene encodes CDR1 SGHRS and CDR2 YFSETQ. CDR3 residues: CASSLAWQQFYEQYF. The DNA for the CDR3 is TGCGCCAGCAGCTTGGCCTGGCAACAGTTCTACGAGCAGTACTTC.

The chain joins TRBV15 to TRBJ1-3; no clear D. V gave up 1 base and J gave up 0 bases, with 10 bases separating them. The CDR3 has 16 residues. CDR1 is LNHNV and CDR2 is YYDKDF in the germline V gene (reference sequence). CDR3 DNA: TGTGCCACCAGCAGAGGACGGGCGAGCTCTGGAAACACCATATATTTT. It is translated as CATSRGRASSGNTIYF.

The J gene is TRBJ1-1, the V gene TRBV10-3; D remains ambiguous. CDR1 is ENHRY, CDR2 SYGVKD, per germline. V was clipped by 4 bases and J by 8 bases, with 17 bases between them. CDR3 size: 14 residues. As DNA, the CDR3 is TGTGCCATCAGTGGGGCCTCCTCCGGTAGCGAAGCTTTCTTT. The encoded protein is CAISGASSGSEAFF.

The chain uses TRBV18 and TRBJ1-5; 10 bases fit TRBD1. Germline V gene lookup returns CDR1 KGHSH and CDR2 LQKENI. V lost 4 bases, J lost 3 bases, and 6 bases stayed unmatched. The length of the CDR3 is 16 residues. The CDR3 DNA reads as TGTGCCAGCTCACGAAGTGACAGGGGGCTCAATCAGCCCCAGCATTTT. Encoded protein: CASSRSDRGLNQPQHF.

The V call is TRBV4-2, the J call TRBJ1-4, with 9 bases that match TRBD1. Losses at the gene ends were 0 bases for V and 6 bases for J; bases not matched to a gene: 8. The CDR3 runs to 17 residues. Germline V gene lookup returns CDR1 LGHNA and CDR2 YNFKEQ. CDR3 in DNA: TGTGCCAGCAGCCAAGATCCGGTGACAGGGGGTTATGAAAAACTGTTTTTT. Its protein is CASSQDPVTGGYEKLFF.

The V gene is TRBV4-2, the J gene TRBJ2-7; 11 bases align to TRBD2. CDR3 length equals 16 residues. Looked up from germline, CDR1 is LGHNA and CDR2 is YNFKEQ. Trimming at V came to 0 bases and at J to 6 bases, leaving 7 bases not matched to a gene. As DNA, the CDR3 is TGTGCCAGCAGCCAAGATAGCGGGAGGGGGGTCGGCGAGCAGTACTTC. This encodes CASSQDSGRGVGEQYF.

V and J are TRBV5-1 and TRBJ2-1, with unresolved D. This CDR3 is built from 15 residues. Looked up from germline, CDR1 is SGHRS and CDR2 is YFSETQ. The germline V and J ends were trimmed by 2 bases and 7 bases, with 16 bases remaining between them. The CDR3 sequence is CASSFGTVGLNEQFF. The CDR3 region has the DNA TGCGCCAGCAGCTTTGGTACTGTTGGTTTGAATGAGCAGTTCTTC. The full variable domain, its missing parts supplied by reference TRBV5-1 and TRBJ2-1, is KAGVTQTPRYLIKTRGQQVTLSCSPISGHRSVSWYQQTPGQGLQFLFEYFSETQRNKGNFPGRFSGRQFSNSRSEMNVSTLELGDSALYLCASSFGTVGLNEQFFGPGTRLTVL.

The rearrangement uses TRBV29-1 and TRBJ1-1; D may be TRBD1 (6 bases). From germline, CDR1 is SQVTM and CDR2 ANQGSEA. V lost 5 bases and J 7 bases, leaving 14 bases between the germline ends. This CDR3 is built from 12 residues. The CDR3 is CSVPGAFVEAFF. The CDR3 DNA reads TGCAGCGTTCCGGGGGCCTTTGTTGAAGCTTTCTTT.

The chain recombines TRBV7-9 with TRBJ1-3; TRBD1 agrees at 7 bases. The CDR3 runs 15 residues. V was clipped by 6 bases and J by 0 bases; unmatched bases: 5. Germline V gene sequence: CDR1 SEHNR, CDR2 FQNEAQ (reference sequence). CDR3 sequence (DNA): TGTGCCAGCAGGCGACAGGGATACTCTGGAAACACCATATATTTT. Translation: CASRRQGYSGNTIYF.

The CDR3 coding sequence is TGTGCCAGCAGCCCCTCCAGGGGAGGGAGGACTGAAGCTTTCTTT. This translates into CASSPSRGGRTEAFF. This chain links TRBV14 with TRBJ1-1; TRBD1 might be the D (6 bases). The CDR3 consists of 15 residues. Trimming stripped 4 bases from V and 5 bases from J, with 17 bases between. Germline V gene sequence: CDR1 SGHDN, CDR2 FVKESK.

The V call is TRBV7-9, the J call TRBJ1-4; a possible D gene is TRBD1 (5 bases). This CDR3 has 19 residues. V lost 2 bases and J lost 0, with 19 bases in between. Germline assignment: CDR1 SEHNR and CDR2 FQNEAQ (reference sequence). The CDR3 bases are TGTGCCAGCAGCTTATACCAGGGACTTGGGACTACAACTAATGAAAAACTGTTTTTT. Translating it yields CASSLYQGLGTTTNEKLFF.

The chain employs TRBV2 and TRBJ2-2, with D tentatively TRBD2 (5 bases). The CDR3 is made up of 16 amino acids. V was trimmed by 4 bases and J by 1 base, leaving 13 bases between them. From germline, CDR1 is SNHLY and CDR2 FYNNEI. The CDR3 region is CASSAFSGRNTGELFF. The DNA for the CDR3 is TGTGCCAGCAGTGCTTTTAGTGGGAGGAACACCGGGGAGCTGTTTTTT.

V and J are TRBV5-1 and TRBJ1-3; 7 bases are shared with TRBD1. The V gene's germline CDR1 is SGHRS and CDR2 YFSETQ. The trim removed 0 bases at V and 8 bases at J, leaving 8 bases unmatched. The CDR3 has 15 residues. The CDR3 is CASSLGQGVSYTIYF. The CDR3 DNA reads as TGCGCCAGCAGCTTGGGACAGGGCGTTTCCTACACCATATATTTT. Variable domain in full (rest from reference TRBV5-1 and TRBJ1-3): KAGVTQTPRYLIKTRGQQVTLSCSPISGHRSVSWYQQTPGQGLQFLFEYFSETQRNKGNFPGRFSGRQFSNSRSEMNVSTLELGDSALYLCASSLGQGVSYTIYFGEGSWLTVV.

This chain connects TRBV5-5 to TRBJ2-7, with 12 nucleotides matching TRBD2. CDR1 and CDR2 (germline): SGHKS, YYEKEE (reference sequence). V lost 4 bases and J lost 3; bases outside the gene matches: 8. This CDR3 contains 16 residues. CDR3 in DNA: TGTGCCAGCAGCAAGGGACTAGCGGGTGGACTCTACGAGCAGTACTTC. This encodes CASSKGLAGGLYEQYF.

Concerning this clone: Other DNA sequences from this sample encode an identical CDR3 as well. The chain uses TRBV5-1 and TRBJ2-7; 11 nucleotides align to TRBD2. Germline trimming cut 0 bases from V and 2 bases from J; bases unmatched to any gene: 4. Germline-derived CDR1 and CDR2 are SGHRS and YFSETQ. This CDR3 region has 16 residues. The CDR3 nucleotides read TGCGCCAGCAGCTTGGGGCTGACTAGCGGGACCTACGAGCAGTACTTC. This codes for CASSLGLTSGTYEQYF.

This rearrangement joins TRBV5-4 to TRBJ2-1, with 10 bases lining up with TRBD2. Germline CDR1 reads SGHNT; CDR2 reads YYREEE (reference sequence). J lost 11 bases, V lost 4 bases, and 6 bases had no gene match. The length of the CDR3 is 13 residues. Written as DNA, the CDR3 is TGTGCCAGCAGCACTAGCGGGGCTTACCAGCAGTTCTTC. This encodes CASSTSGAYQQFF.

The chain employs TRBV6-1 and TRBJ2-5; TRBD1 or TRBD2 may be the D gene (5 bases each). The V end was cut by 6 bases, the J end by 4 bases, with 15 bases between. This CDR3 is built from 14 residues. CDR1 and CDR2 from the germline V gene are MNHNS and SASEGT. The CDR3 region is CASRRAGIRETQYF. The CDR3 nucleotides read TGTGCCAGCAGGAGGGCAGGGATAAGAGAGACCCAGTACTTC.